There are a few counts of the clone carrying this TCR beta chain. Its antigen is still unknown. MiXCR, applied by TCRdb to the RT-PCR reads, yields one record per CDR3 protein. The table lists more than 150,000 distinct CDR3 sequences, approximately 12% of them singletons. This sample is part of a study of response to subunit inactivated influenza vaccine. Whole-study results and caveats: The authors suggested that few new T cells are recruited per seasonal influenza vaccination.

Germline values: CDR1 MNHNS, CDR2 SASEGT. The CDR3 runs to 15 residues. Trimming took off 6 bases at V and 0 bases at J, with 11 bases between the two ends. The clonotype comes from a man aged 50 to 69 who received an inactivated influenza vaccine. This sequence joins TRBV6-1 and TRBJ2-2, with D unclear. Here the sequenced sample was CD8+ T cells sorted from PBMCs, taken around 25 months after vaccination. CDR3 DNA: TGTGCCAGCAGCTTTTCACCTGCGAACACCGGGGAGCTGTTTTTT. This codes for CASSFSPANTGELFF.